This TCR beta chain came from a study of cytomegalovirus exposure and HLA in healthy donors. Study results and caveats: Some V segments, TRBV6-2 and TRBV6-3 among them, were indistinguishable and were therefore excluded. Further analysis was carried out later, and it showed several of the most significant clusters appearing linked to common viral pathogens.

The V end lost 2 bases, the J end lost 6 bases, and 11 bases lay between the germline ends. The germline gives CDR1 SNHLY, CDR2 FYNNEI. The CDR3 extends over 13 amino acids. This clone was recorded only once. Its target is unknown. Primers included in the PCR were 60 Vbeta and 13 Jbeta primers. Per the original data handling: The count from a later analysis was about 80 million unique TCR beta chains, around 10 million of them shared. This table comes from immunoSEQ multiplex PCR, and its TCRdb copy is limited to in-frame clones, with some not included. V, J and clone size derive from that table, while D and trimming were established from the DNA sequence. The table has around 130,000 clones, 75% seen once.

This clonotype originated in a middle-aged woman in good health and CMV-seropositive. The sample was PBMCs. The V call is TRBV2, the J call TRBJ2-7; D might be TRBD1 (6 bases). DNA of the CDR3: TGTGCCAGCAGTGAACTCCAGGGGAGCGAGCAGTACTTC. Translating it yields CASSELQGSEQYF. Full variable domain (rest looked up from reference TRBV2 and TRBJ2-7): EPEVTQTPSHQVTQMGQEVILRCVPISNHLYFYWYRQILGQKVEFLVSFYNNEISEKSEIFDDQFSVERPDGSNFTLKIRSTKLEDSAMYFCASSELQGSEQYFGPGTRLTVT.